One and the same sample provided the 14 T cell receptor beta chains below, sequenced in a study of T cells in Graves' hyperthyroidism and ophthalmopathy. Authors of the study amplified TCR beta CDR3 regions from RNA transcripts. The HTBI set primed first-round TCR CDR3 RT-PCR. TCRdb used MiXCR to reprocess the multiplex PCR reads, holding one entry per CDR3 protein. The data show over 500,000 distinct CDR3 sequences, with 14% seen just once and approximately 15% held by the top ten. The specimen sequenced was blood. The receptors come from a woman aged 40-49 years with Graves' hyperthyroidism.

This clonotype was seen repeatedly, ten times or more. The chain uses TRBV28 and TRBJ2-7; TRBD1 matches 10 bases. Germline trimming cut 2 bases from V and 6 bases from J; bases unmatched to any gene: 1. The CDR3 covers 13 residues. Germline V gene data show CDR1 as MDHEN and CDR2 as SYDVKM. CDR3 amino acids: CASSLDRGLEQYF. CDR3 sequence (DNA): TGTGCCAGCAGTTTAGACAGGGGGCTCGAGCAGTACTTC.

This clonotype came up many times. J is TRBJ2-7 and V is TRBV28, with 7 bases aligning to TRBD1. With V trimmed by 6 bases and J by 1 base, 12 bases remained unmatched. The CDR3 contains 16 residues. Germline CDR1 and CDR2: MDHEN and SYDVKM. CDR3 DNA sequence: TGTGCCAGCAGCACCCGTGGACAGGAATCATCCTACGAGCAGTACTTC. This translates into CASSTRGQESSYEQYF.

The chain couples TRBV6-5 to TRBJ2-2, with D hard to call. The CDR3 consists of 14 residues. Germline V lookup: CDR1 MNHEY, CDR2 SVGAGI. The V end lost 4 bases, the J end lost 4 bases, and 10 bases lay between the germline ends. In DNA, the CDR3 is TGTGCCAGCAGTTTTGGGCCGGCCACCGGGGAGCTGTTTTTT. This codes for CASSFGPATGELFF.

V is TRBV14 and J is TRBJ1-1; D might be TRBD1 (6 bases). From germline, CDR1 is SGHDN and CDR2 FVKESK. CDR3 size: 18 residues. V lost 1 base to trimming and J lost 4 bases, with 22 bases between them. The CDR3 DNA sequence: TGTGCCAGCAGCCAAGGGGCGGCAGGGGCCTCTCTGGTCACTGAAGCTTTCTTT. Residues: CASSQGAAGASLVTEAFF.

This chain joins TRBV27 and TRBJ2-7; weak D call: TRBD1 (5 bases). CDR3 length equals 15 residues. Germline-derived CDR1 and CDR2 are MNHEY and SMNVEV (reference sequence). Trimming removed 3 bases from V and 0 bases from J, with 12 bases in between. This CDR3 reads CASSLVTDSSYEQYF. Written as DNA, the CDR3 is TGTGCCAGCAGTTTGGTGACAGATAGCTCCTACGAGCAGTACTTC.

This clonotype was detected once. The J gene is TRBJ2-7, the V gene TRBV3-1; TRBD1 aligns across 9 bases. The CDR3 loop spans 15 amino acids. Germline V gene sequence: CDR1 LGHDT, CDR2 YNNKEL (reference sequence). The junction had 5 bases not matched to a gene; V was cut back by 0 bases and J by 5 bases. The CDR3 region has the DNA TGTGCCAGCAGCCAAGAGGGACAGGGTTTCGACGAGCAGTACTTC. Translation gives CASSQEGQGFDEQYF.

This clonotype came up many times. The chain combines TRBV3-1 with TRBJ2-1; no clear D gene. The ends were cut back, 1 base at V and 9 bases at J, with 13 bases in the middle. The CDR3 is 14 amino acids. Germline V CDR1 and CDR2: LGHDT, YNNKEL (reference sequence). CDR3 sequence (DNA): TGTGCCAGCAGCCAAGGGGGATCCTTCGGTGAGCAGTTCTTC. Protein product: CASSQGGSFGEQFF.

This clonotype was counted a few times. The chain is built from TRBV12-3 or TRBV12-4 and TRBJ2-1; 11 bases fit TRBD2. This CDR3 is built from 17 residues. J gave up 7 bases and V 6 bases, and 14 bases lay outside the gene matches. CDR3 loop: CASSSRALAGGQNEQFF. The CDR3 nucleotides read TGTGCCAGCAGCTCAAGGGCCCTAGCGGGAGGTCAAAATGAGCAGTTCTTC.

The V gene is TRBV6-1, the J gene TRBJ2-7; TRBD1 aligns across 8 bases. CDR3 size: 16 residues. Trimming took 5 bases from V and 1 from J; bases not matched to a gene: 10. Looked up from germline, CDR1 is MNHNS and CDR2 is SASEGT. Written as DNA, the CDR3 is TGTGCCAGCAGTTACTCAGGGGGCGCATTTTCCTACGAGCAGTACTTC. Protein: CASSYSGGAFSYEQYF.

This clonotype was recorded at least ten times. The chain combines TRBV20-1 with TRBJ2-1; D not certain. V was shortened by 3 bases and J by 5 bases, with 8 bases between the two germline ends. This CDR3 contains 12 residues. From germline, CDR1 is DFQATT and CDR2 SNEGSKA (reference sequence). As DNA, the CDR3 is TGCAGTGCTAGTAGTGCTGACAATGAGCAGTTCTTC. Translated: CSASSADNEQFF.

The table lists this clonotype with a few counts. This sequence joins TRBV12-3 or TRBV12-4 and TRBJ2-2; no reliable D call. The V and J ends lost 3 bases and 4 bases respectively, with 9 bases between them. The CDR3 has 14 residues. CDR3 loop: CASSFVSSTGELFF. In DNA form, the CDR3 reads TGTGCCAGCAGTTTTGTCTCCAGCACCGGGGAGCTGTTTTTT.

This clonotype occurred many times. This rearrangement joins TRBV28 to TRBJ2-5, with 7 bases fitting TRBD1. In germline, CDR1 is MDHEN, CDR2 SYDVKM. CDR3 length: 15 residues. The V gene end was trimmed by 6 bases and the J gene end by 4 bases; junction bases not matched to a gene: 11. The CDR3 loop is CASSPGQLDGETQYF. CDR3 DNA: TGTGCCAGCAGCCCGGGACAGCTGGACGGAGAGACCCAGTACTTC.

This clonotype was seen ten or more times. The chain carries TRBV6-1 and TRBJ1-5; possibly TRBD1 for D (5 bases). CDR1 MNHNS and CDR2 SASEGT come from the germline V gene. The CDR3 is 14 residues long. Trimming left V 5 bases short and J 3 bases short, with 11 bases between. The CDR3 DNA follows: TGTGCCAGCAGTCGCATGGGGGACAATCAGCCCCAGCATTTT. It is translated as CASSRMGDNQPQHF.

The sample holds many counts of this clonotype. V usage is TRBV11-3 and J usage is TRBJ2-3; D call uncertain. The germline V gene encodes CDR1 SGHNT and CDR2 YENEEA. V shed 4 bases and J shed 0 bases, with 8 bases lying between them. CDR3 length: 14 amino acids. The CDR3: CASSSTRSTDTQYF. In DNA form, the CDR3 reads TGTGCCAGCAGCTCGACACGGAGCACAGATACGCAGTATTTT.